A single T cell receptor (beta chain) is shown here with its context. Its antigen is not identified. The data originate from a study of a mutant IDH1 vaccine in newly diagnosed glioma. Study-wide background: Onset of vaccination occurred 4-6 weeks following radiotherapy alone, or with temozolomide cycles. Treated patients were roughly 62% male, 37.5% female, mean age around 40 years. The therapy given earlier, which was standard therapy, consisted of radiotherapy, temozolomide, or both, and most of the patients received both.

Documented time point: week 23, last vaccination. The vaccine gave 300 ug of a 20-mer mutant IDH1 peptide subcutaneously per dose. V shed 5 bases and J 4 bases; nucleotides not matched to a gene: 13. This CDR3 is built from 17 residues. CDR1 and CDR2 (germline): MNHEY, SMNVEV (reference sequence). Using immunoSEQ multiplex PCR, the repertoire was profiled, and TCRdb retains in-frame clones only, with some absent. The sample gives tens of thousands of clones, about 87% of which show up once; roughly 14% is in the top ten. The study's findings and limits: The authors found pseudoprogression apparently unrelated to changes in top peripheral T cell clonotypes.

The chain has TRBV27 and TRBJ2-1; 8 nucleotides align to TRBD2. The receptor comes from a man aged 18 to 29 with glioma. The material sequenced was PBMCs, taken from a glioma patient whose treatment included an IDH1 peptide vaccine. Here the CDR3 DNA reads TGTGCCAGCAGTCCCTGGGGTAGCGGGACCTCATACAATGAGCAGTTCTTC. Translation gives CASSPWGSGTSYNEQFF.